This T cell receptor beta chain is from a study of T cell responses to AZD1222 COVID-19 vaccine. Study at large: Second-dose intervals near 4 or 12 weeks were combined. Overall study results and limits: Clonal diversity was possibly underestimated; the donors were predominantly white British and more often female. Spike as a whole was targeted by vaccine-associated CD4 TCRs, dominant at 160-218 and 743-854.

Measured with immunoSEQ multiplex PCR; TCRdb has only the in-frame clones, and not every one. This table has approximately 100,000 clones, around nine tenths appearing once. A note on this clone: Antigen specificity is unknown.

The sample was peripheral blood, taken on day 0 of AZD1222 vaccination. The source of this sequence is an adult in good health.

The CDR3 nucleotides are TGTGCCAGCAGCCGCAGTAATCCCGCCTTCGAGCAGTACTTC. Residues: CASSRSNPAFEQYF. The chain combines TRBV5-4 with TRBJ2-7; no reliable D call. Germline V gene lookup returns CDR1 SGHNT and CDR2 YYREEE (reference sequence). Between the trimmed V and J ends, which lost 4 bases and 6 bases, there was a span of 17 bases. The CDR3 length is 14 residues.